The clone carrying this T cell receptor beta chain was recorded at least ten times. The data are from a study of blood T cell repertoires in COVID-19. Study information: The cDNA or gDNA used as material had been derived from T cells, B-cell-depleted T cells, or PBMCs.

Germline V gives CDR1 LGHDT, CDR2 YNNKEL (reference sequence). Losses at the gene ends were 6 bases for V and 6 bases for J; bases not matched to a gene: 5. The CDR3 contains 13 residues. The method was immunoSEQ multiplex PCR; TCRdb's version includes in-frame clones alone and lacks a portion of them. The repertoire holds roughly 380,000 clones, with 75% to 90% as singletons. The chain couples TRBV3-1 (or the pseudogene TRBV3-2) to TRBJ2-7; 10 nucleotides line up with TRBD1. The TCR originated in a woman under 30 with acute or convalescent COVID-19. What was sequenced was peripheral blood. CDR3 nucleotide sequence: TGTGCCAGCAGGCACAGGACAGGGGGCGAGCAGTACTTC. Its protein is CASRHRTGGEQYF.